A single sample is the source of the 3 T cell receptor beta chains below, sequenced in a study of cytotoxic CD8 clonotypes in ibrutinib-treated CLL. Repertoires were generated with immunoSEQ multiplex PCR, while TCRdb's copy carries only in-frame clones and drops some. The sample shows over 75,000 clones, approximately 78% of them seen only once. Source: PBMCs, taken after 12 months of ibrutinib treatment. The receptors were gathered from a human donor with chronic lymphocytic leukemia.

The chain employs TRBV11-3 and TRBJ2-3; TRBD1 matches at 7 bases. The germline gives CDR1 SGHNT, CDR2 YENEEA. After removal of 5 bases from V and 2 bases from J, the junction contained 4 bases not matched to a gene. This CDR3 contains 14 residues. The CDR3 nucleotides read TGTGCCAGCAGCGGACAGGTGAACACAGATACGCAGTATTTT. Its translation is CASSGQVNTDTQYF.

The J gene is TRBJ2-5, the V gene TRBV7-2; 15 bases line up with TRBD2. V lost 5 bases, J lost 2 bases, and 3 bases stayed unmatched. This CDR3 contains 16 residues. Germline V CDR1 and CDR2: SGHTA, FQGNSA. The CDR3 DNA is TGTGCCAGCAGCCCGGGACTAGCGGGGGGACAAGAGACCCAGTACTTC. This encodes CASSPGLAGGQETQYF.

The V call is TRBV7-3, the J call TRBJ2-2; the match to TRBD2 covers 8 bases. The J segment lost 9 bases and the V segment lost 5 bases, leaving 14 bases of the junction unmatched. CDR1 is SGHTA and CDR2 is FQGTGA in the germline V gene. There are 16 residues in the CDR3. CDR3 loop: CASSQIPGTRDRELFF. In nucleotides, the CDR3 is TGTGCCAGCAGCCAAATACCCGGGACTAGGGATCGGGAGCTGTTTTTT.